This T cell receptor beta chain was sequenced for a study of T cells after yellow fever vaccination. In the case of this clonotype: Its antigen is currently unknown.

Whole-study results and caveats: The bulk population could contribute abundant contaminating clonotypes to FACS-sorted repertoires. When the response was secondary, it was weaker but reached its peak faster, day 5 versus 15. Just a small share of clonotypes turned up in the CD4 compartment as well as the CD8 compartment.

TCR cDNA, made by 5'RACE template switching, carried an added universal primer site and UMIs. A single record per CDR3 protein comes from TCRdb applying MiXCR to the 5' RACE reads. The sample carries under 600,000 distinct CDR3 sequences, about 14% recorded once. Germline V gene lookup returns CDR1 SGHRS and CDR2 YFSETQ. Germline trimming cut 2 bases from V and 9 bases from J; bases unmatched to any gene: 8. The CDR3 extends over 14 amino acids. Specimen: PBMCs, collected on the day of the yellow fever booster vaccination. The clonotype originates from a man younger than 40 who received the YFV17D yellow fever vaccine. The rearrangement joins TRBV5-1 to TRBJ2-1; 7 bases line up with TRBD2. The CDR3 reads CASSFRPGGSEQFF. CDR3 DNA sequence: TGCGCCAGCAGCTTCCGACCGGGGGGATCTGAGCAGTTCTTC.